The rows below give T cell receptor beta chains drawn from one sample of a study of cytomegalovirus exposure and HLA in healthy donors. Clones were sequenced by immunoSEQ multiplex PCR, and TCRdb holds only the in-frame ones, with some missing. The sample includes some 97,000 clones, approximately 70% seen only once; the top ten take 4.8%. The sample consisted of PBMCs. These receptors were collected from a woman between 18 and 29 years old in good health and CMV-seropositive. Both conserved end residues are part of each CDR3. D genes are given only for firm matches. For some rows the clone size is stated as once, few or many, or as a class when expanded; others skip it.

V gene: TRBV29-1; clone size: -; J gene: TRBJ2-3; D gene: -; CDR3 protein: CSVVLQGGTDTQYF; CDR3 DNA: TGCAGCGTTGTGTTACAGGGCGGCACAGATACGCAGTATTTT
V gene: TRBV6-5; clone size: -; J gene: TRBJ2-3; D gene: -; CDR3 protein: CASSYSRPHDTQYF; CDR3 DNA: TGTGCCAGCAGTTACTCGCGGCCCCATGATACGCAGTATTTT
V gene: TRBV4-1; clone size: -; J gene: TRBJ2-3; D gene: TRBD2; CDR3 protein: CASSPRLAGGADTQYF; CDR3 DNA: TGCGCCAGCAGCCCGAGACTAGCGGGAGGTGCAGATACGCAGTATTTT
V gene: TRBV15; clone size: -; J gene: TRBJ1-4; D gene: -; CDR3 protein: CATSILRFDINAVF; CDR3 DNA: TGTGCCACCAGCATCTTACGATTCGATATTAACGCAGTTTTT
V gene: TRBV15; clone size: -; J gene: TRBJ1-4; D gene: TRBD1; CDR3 protein: CATSRGQGNEKLFF; CDR3 DNA: TGTGCCACCAGCAGAGGACAGGGGAATGAAAAACTGTTTTTT
V gene: TRBV2; clone size: -; J gene: TRBJ2-2; D gene: -; CDR3 protein: CASSDRGRTGELFF; CDR3 DNA: TGTGCCAGCAGTGACAGGGGGAGGACCGGGGAGCTGTTTTTT
V gene: TRBV5-3; clone size: -; J gene: TRBJ1-2; D gene: TRBD1; CDR3 protein: CARSAAGQGFWGNYGYTF; CDR3 DNA: TGTGCCAGAAGTGCGGCAGGACAGGGGTTTTGGGGTAACTATGGCTACACCTTC
V gene: TRBV2; clone size: few; J gene: TRBJ2-5; D gene: TRBD2; CDR3 protein: CASRGLAGGETQYF; CDR3 DNA: TGTGCCAGCAGGGGACTAGCGGGAGGAGAGACCCAGTACTTC
V gene: TRBV6-5; clone size: -; J gene: TRBJ1-2; D gene: TRBD1; CDR3 protein: CASSPSDRVSYGYTF; CDR3 DNA: TGTGCCAGCAGTCCTTCGGACAGGGTCTCCTATGGCTACACCTTC
V gene: TRBV19; clone size: -; J gene: TRBJ2-2; D gene: TRBD2; CDR3 protein: CASSLWGGFTGELFF; CDR3 DNA: TGTGCCAGTAGTCTCTGGGGAGGGTTCACCGGGGAGCTGTTTTTT
V gene: TRBV6-5; clone size: -; J gene: TRBJ2-5; D gene: -; CDR3 protein: CASRPDGGPPETQYF; CDR3 DNA: TGTGCCAGCAGACCCGACGGGGGACCCCCAGAGACCCAGTACTTC
V gene: TRBV27; clone size: -; J gene: TRBJ2-1; D gene: -; CDR3 protein: CASSKLDNEQFF; CDR3 DNA: TGTGCCAGCAGTAAACTTGACAATGAGCAGTTCTTC
V gene: TRBV6-6; clone size: -; J gene: TRBJ1-3; D gene: TRBD1; CDR3 protein: CASSAQGPLSGNTIYF; CDR3 DNA: TGTGCCAGCAGTGCACAGGGGCCCCTCTCTGGAAACACCATATATTTT
V gene: TRBV28; clone size: -; J gene: TRBJ1-2; D gene: -; CDR3 protein: CASSPRGRDGYTF; CDR3 DNA: TGTGCCAGCAGTCCCCGGGGTCGAGATGGCTACACCTTC
V gene: TRBV27; clone size: -; J gene: TRBJ2-3; D gene: -; CDR3 protein: CASSLSRLRDSTNTQYF; CDR3 DNA: TGTGCCAGCAGTTTATCGCGTTTGCGGGATTCGACCAATACGCAGTATTTT
V gene: TRBV28; clone size: few; J gene: TRBJ2-7; D gene: TRBD2; CDR3 protein: CASSPGGTSLYEQYF; CDR3 DNA: TGTGCCAGCAGTCCGGGGGGGACTAGCCTTTACGAGCAGTACTTC
V gene: TRBV21-1; clone size: -; J gene: TRBJ2-1; D gene: -; CDR3 protein: CAPGSYHEQFF; CDR3 DNA: TGTGCCCCAGGGTCTTACCATGAGCAGTTCTTC
V gene: TRBV6-6; clone size: -; J gene: TRBJ2-7; D gene: TRBD2; CDR3 protein: CASRGTSGRTYEQYF; CDR3 DNA: TGTGCCAGCAGGGGGACTAGCGGGAGAACTTACGAGCAGTACTTC
V gene: TRBV10-2; clone size: -; J gene: TRBJ2-1; D gene: TRBD2; CDR3 protein: CASSSLAGELSNEQFF; CDR3 DNA: TGCGCCAGCAGTTCCTTAGCGGGAGAACTGAGCAATGAGCAGTTCTTC
V gene: TRBV5-1; clone size: -; J gene: TRBJ2-3; D gene: TRBD2; CDR3 protein: CASSCRDTGGTSTDTQYF; CDR3 DNA: TGCGCCAGCAGCTGCCGGGACACGGGAGGGACTAGCACAGATACGCAGTATTTT
V gene: TRBV5-1; clone size: -; J gene: TRBJ2-7; D gene: -; CDR3 protein: CASSLEVSYEQYF; CDR3 DNA: TGCGCCAGCAGCCTAGAGGTCTCCTACGAGCAGTACTTC
V gene: TRBV30; clone size: -; J gene: TRBJ1-2; D gene: TRBD1; CDR3 protein: CAWSVIQGNYGYTF; CDR3 DNA: TGTGCCTGGAGTGTAATACAGGGGAACTATGGCTACACCTTC
V gene: TRBV30; clone size: -; J gene: TRBJ2-7; D gene: TRBD1; CDR3 protein: CAWKTRTGGIDEQYF; CDR3 DNA: TGTGCCTGGAAGACCCGGACAGGGGGGATCGACGAGCAGTACTTC